The source of this T cell receptor beta chain is a study of T cell changes during pregnancy in multiple sclerosis. The CDR3 has 15 amino acids. Germline V gene sequence: CDR1 MNHNS, CDR2 SASEGT. V lost 4 bases, J lost 5 bases, and 5 bases stayed unmatched. Sequenced by immunoSEQ multiplex PCR; TCRdb stores in-frame clones only, minus some. The data show roughly 79,000 clones, about 89% seen once. The sequence derives from a female donor with multiple sclerosis, enrolled in a pregnancy study. Here the sequenced sample was CD4+ T cells from peripheral blood mononuclear cells, taken before pregnancy. The gene calls are TRBV6-1 and TRBJ1-5; 10 nucleotides match TRBD1. Here the CDR3 reads CASSVGTGAYQPQHF. The DNA of the CDR3 is TGTGCCAGCAGTGTCGGGACAGGGGCGTATCAGCCCCAGCATTTT.